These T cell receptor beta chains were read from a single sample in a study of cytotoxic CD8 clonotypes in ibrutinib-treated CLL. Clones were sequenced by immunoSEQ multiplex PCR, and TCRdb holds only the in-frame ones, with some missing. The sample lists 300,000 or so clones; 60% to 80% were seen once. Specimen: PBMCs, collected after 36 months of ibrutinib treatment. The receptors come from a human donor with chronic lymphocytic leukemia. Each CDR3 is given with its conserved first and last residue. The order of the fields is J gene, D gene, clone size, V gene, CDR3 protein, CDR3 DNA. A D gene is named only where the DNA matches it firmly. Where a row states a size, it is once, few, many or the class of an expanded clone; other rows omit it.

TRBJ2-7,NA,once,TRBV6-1,CASSEPGTEQYF,TGTGCCAGCAGTGAACCCGGGACCGAGCAGTACTTC
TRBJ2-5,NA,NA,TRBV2,CASRRRHLVETQYF,TGTGCCAGCCGGCGACGGCATCTGGTAGAGACCCAGTACTTC
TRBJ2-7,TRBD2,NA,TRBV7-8,CASSLGVGGQRTSGAYEQYF,TGTGCCAGCAGCTTAGGAGTTGGTGGACAAAGGACTAGCGGGGCCTACGAGCAGTACTTC
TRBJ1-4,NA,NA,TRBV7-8,CASSFKRATNEKLFF,TGTGCCAGCAGCTTTAAAAGAGCAACTAATGAAAAACTGTTTTTT
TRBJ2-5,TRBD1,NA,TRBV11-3,CASSRTGEETQYF,TGTGCCAGCAGTCGGACAGGGGAAGAGACCCAGTACTTC
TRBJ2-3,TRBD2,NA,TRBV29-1,CSVPSGLSTDTQYF,TGCAGCGTTCCTAGCGGACTTTCCACAGATACGCAGTATTTT
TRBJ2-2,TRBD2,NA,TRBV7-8,CASSSSQASGWTGELFF,TGTGCCAGCAGCTCTAGCCAGGCTAGCGGGTGGACCGGGGAGCTGTTTTTT
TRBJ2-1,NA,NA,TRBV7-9,CASSPGSGNEQFF,TGTGCCAGCAGTCCAGGGTCTGGGAATGAGCAGTTCTTC
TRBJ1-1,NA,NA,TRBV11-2,CASSPGPDLIWAFF,TGTGCCAGCAGCCCGGGACCGGACTTAATTTGGGCTTTCTTT
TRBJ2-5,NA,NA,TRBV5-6,CASSLAPLLSPYF,TGTGCCAGCAGCTTGGCCCCGCTACTCTCGCCCTACTTC
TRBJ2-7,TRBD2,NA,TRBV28,CASSSGLAGYEQYF,TGTGCCAGCAGTTCCGGACTAGCGGGTTACGAGCAGTACTTC
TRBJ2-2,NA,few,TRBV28,CASSLSGQPNTGELFF,TGTGCCAGCAGTTTATCCGGACAGCCGAACACCGGGGAGCTGTTTTTT
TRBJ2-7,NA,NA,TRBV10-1,CASSQGLAYEQYF,TGCGCCAGCAGCCAGGGGTTAGCTTACGAGCAGTACTTC
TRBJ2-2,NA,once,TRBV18,CASSPPDAVGELFF,TGTGCCAGCTCACCACCGGACGCGGTCGGGGAGCTGTTTTTT
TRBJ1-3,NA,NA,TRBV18,CASSPTIGTSGNTIYF,TGTGCCAGCTCACCAACGATTGGGACCTCTGGAAACACCATATATTTT
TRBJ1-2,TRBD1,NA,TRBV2,CASSGAQGARGYTF,TGTGCCAGCAGTGGGGCACAGGGGGCGCGGGGCTACACCTTC
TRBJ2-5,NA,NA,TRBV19,CASSNRRVQETQYF,TGTGCCAGTAGTAACCGCAGGGTTCAAGAGACCCAGTACTTC
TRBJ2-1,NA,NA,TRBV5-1,CASSLDTYNEQFF,TGCGCCAGCAGCTTGGACACCTACAATGAGCAGTTCTTC
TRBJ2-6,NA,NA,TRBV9,CASSTRTEGPFSGANVLTF,TGTGCCAGCAGCACGAGGACGGAGGGCCCTTTCTCTGGGGCCAACGTCCTGACTTTC
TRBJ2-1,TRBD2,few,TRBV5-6,CASRAQKREGYNEQFF,TGTGCCAGCAGAGCCCAGAAGCGGGAGGGCTACAATGAGCAGTTCTTC
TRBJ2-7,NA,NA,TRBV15,CATSRQALWPPQAPSEQYF,TGTGCCACCAGCAGACAGGCCTTGTGGCCCCCCCAGGCTCCCTCCGAGCAGTACTTC
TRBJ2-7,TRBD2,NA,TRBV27,CASSFRALAGYEQYF,TGTGCCAGCAGTTTCCGGGCCCTAGCGGGATACGAGCAGTACTTC
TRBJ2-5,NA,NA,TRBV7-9,CASSFVETQYF,TGTGCCAGCAGCTTCGTTGAGACCCAGTACTTC
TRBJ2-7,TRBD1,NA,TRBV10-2,CASSEMTGVYEQYF,TGCGCCAGCAGTGAAATGACAGGGGTCTACGAGCAGTACTTC
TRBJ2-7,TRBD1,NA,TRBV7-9,CASEDRGTYEQYF,TGTGCCAGCGAAGACAGGGGGACCTACGAGCAGTACTTC
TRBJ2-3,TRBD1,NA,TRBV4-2,CASSRVATGSTDTQYF,TGTGCCAGCAGCCGCGTAGCGACAGGGAGCACAGATACGCAGTATTTT
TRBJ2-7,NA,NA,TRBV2,CASIRGLPRGEQYF,TGTGCCAGCATTCGCGGCCTCCCCCGGGGAGAGCAGTACTTC
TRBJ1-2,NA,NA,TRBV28,CASSLLTGLNYGYTF,TGTGCCAGCAGTTTGTTGACAGGACTTAACTATGGCTACACCTTC
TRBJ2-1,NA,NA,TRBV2,CASSEVIGGSYNEQFF,TGTGCCAGCAGTGAAGTTATCGGGGGTAGCTACAATGAGCAGTTCTTC
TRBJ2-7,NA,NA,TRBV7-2,CASSLGGGAYEQYF,TGTGCCAGCAGCTTAGGAGGTGGGGCCTACGAGCAGTACTTC
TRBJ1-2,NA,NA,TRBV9,CASSANRVNYGYTF,TGTGCCAGCAGCGCCAACAGGGTTAACTATGGCTACACCTTC
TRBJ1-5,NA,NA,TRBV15,CATSRDGVSNQPQHF,TGTGCCACCAGCAGAGATGGGGTTTCCAATCAGCCCCAGCATTTT
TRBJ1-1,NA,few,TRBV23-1,CASSRETKGTEAFF,TGCGCCAGCAGTCGAGAGACTAAGGGGACTGAAGCTTTCTTT